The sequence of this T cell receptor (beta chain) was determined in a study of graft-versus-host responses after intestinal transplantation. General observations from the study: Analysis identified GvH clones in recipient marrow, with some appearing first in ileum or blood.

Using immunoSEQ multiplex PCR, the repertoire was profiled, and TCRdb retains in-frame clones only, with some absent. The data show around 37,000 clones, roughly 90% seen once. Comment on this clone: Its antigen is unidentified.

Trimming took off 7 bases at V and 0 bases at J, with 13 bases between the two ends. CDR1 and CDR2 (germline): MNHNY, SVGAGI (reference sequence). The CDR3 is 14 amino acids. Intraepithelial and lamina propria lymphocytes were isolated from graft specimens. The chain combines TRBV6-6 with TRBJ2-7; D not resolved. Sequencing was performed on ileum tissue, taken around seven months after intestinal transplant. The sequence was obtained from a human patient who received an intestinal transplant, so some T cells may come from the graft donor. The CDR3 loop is CASTPSGSSYEQYF. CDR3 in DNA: TGTGCCAGCACCCCCTCAGGAAGCTCCTACGAGCAGTACTTC.